The rows below give T cell receptor beta chains drawn from one sample of a study of cytomegalovirus exposure and HLA in healthy donors. This table comes from immunoSEQ multiplex PCR, and its TCRdb copy is limited to in-frame clones, with some not included. The sample shows 150,000 to 200,000 clones, 60% to 85% of them seen only once. The sequencing input was PBMCs. The receptors stem from a female donor in good health and CMV-seronegative. Both conserved end residues are part of each CDR3. Fields, in order: D gene, CDR3 length, J gene, V gene, CDR3 DNA, CDR3 protein. The D gene is left open where the match is weak.

>NA|12|TRBJ1-4|TRBV6-6
TGTGCCAGCAGGCAGGGTGATGAAAAACTGTTTTTT
CASRQGDEKLFF
>NA|17|TRBJ2-3|TRBV9
TGTGCCAGCAGCCCGATTGGGGCCTGGCGTTCCACAGATACGCAGTATTTT
CASSPIGAWRSTDTQYF
>TRBD1|17|TRBJ1-6|TRBV4-3
TGCGCCAGCAGCCAAGAGCCGGGACAGGGCAATAATTCACCCCTCCACTTT
CASSQEPGQGNNSPLHF
>NA|15|TRBJ1-6|TRBV4-3
TGCGCCAGCAGCCCTAGTCAGACTGAGAATTCACCCCTCCACTTT
CASSPSQTENSPLHF
>TRBD1|15|TRBJ2-7|TRBV19
TGTGCCAGTAGTCTCCGGGACAGCCTAGCCAACGAGCAGTACTTC
CASSLRDSLANEQYF
>NA|14|TRBJ1-1|TRBV28
TGTGCCAGCAGTTTGGGAGGGGGTATCGGTGAAGCTTTCTTT
CASSLGGGIGEAFF
>TRBD2|15|TRBJ2-1|TRBV9
TGTGCCAGCAGCGTAGGAATAGCGGGGCCGGATGAGCAGTTCTTC
CASSVGIAGPDEQFF
>TRBD1|16|TRBJ2-7|TRBV5-6
TGTGCCAGCAGCTTGTCGCAGGGGGCGCTTTTCTACGAGCAGTACTTC
CASSLSQGALFYEQYF
>NA|14|TRBJ1-1|TRBV30
TGTGCCTGGACCGGTGTGGCAGGTGGAACTGAAGCTTTCTTT
CAWTGVAGGTEAFF
>TRBD1|15|TRBJ1-2|TRBV7-2
TGTGCCAGCAGCAACCAGACAGGGGGCGGCTATGGCTACACCTTC
CASSNQTGGGYGYTF
>NA|13|TRBJ2-7|TRBV5-1
TGCGCCAGCGCGGCGCAGGGGGGCAACGAGCAGTACTTC
CASAAQGGNEQYF
>NA|15|TRBJ1-5|TRBV7-2
TGTGCCAGCAGCTTCCGGGGGGGCAGCAATCAGCCCCAGCATTTT
CASSFRGGSNQPQHF
>NA|14|TRBJ1-1|TRBV10-3
TGTGCCATCAGTGAGGCAGGTCAGAACACTGAAGCTTTCTTT
CAISEAGQNTEAFF
>TRBD1|14|TRBJ2-5|TRBV5-4
TGTGCCAGCAGCCAACAACAGGGGTCGGAGACCCAGTACTTC
CASSQQQGSETQYF
>NA|15|TRBJ1-1|TRBV6-1
TGTGCCAGCAGTGAGGGGGGGTCGGGGACGAATGAAGCTTTCTTT
CASSEGGSGTNEAFF